The text below deals with one T cell receptor beta chain. Its specificity is unknown. This sample is part of a study of cytomegalovirus exposure and HLA in healthy donors. About the study: A later analysis reported the same platform for the 90 to 150 validation repertoires and the 500 to 750 first-cohort repertoires. General study results and limits: Rare sequences made up most TCRs, while some public TCRs were found in many donors. The authors enumerated over 150 TCR beta chains as linked to cytomegalovirus. The tendency of first-cohort TCR clusters to co-occur in the 90 to 150 validation repertoires emerged from a later analysis.

The CDR3 is made up of 15 amino acids. V trimming: 6 bases; J trimming: 1 base; junction bases outside the gene matches: 5. Germline CDR1 LNHDA, CDR2 SQIVND (reference sequence). Method: immunoSEQ multiplex PCR; TCRdb's copy keeps in-frame clones and lacks some. Of over 100,000 clones in the sample, over 75% are singletons; the top ten hold under 6.5%. Sequencing used PBMCs. The receptor was derived from a young woman in good health and CMV-seropositive. The chain is built from TRBV19 and TRBJ2-2, with 7 nucleotides matching TRBD1. The DNA of the CDR3 is TGTGCCAGTAGGAGGACAGGAGAGAACACCGGGGAGCTGTTTTTT. Residues: CASRRTGENTGELFF.